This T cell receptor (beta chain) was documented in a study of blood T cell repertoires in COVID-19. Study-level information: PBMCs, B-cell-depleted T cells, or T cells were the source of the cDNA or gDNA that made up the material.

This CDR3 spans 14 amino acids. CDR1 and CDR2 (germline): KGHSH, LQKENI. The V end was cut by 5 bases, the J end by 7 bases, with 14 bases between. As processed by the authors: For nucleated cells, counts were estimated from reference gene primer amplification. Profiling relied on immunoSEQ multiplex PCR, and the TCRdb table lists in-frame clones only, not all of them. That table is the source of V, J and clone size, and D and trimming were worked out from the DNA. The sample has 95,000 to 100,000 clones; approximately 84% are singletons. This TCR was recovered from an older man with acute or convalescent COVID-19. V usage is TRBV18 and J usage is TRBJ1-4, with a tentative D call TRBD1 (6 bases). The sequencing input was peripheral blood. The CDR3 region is CASSRTAQSEKLFF. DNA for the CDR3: TGTGCCAGCTCAAGGACAGCACAGAGTGAAAAACTGTTTTTT.